The 32 T cell receptor beta chains given below trace back to one sample, sequenced in a study of blood T cells in healthy people across ages. The authors ran a second PCR of about 6 to 11 cycles using a sample-barcoded 5' primer and a J-beta primer mix. TCRdb re-analysed the 5' RACE reads in MiXCR, keeping a single row per CDR3 protein. The sample has 800,000 to 950,000 distinct CDR3 sequences, 35% to 40% seen once. The specimen was blood. These receptors all stem from a man aged 18 to 35 in good health.

V and J are TRBV20-1 and TRBJ1-2; no clear D. There are 14 residues in the CDR3. Germline lookup yields CDR1 DFQATT and CDR2 SNEGSKA (reference sequence). Trimming removed 6 bases at V and 6 bases at J, with 20 bases between. The CDR3 sequence: CSALAEGVSDGYTF. CDR3 coding DNA: TGCAGTGCCTTGGCAGAAGGTGTTTCGGATGGCTACACCTTC.

This clonotype was counted ten times or more. This rearrangement joins TRBV7-2 to TRBJ2-1, with D tentatively TRBD2 (6 bases). Germline CDR1 is SGHTA and CDR2 is FQGNSA. CDR3 length: 13 amino acids. The V gene lost 2 bases and the J gene lost 6 bases, with 8 bases spanning the gap. The DNA of the CDR3 is TGTGCCAGCAGCTTATCGGGAGCCAATGAGCAGTTCTTC. Translating gives CASSLSGANEQFF. The whole variable domain, filled in from reference TRBV7-2 and TRBJ2-1, reads GAGVSQSPSNKVTEKGKDVELRCDPISGHTALYWYRQSLGQGLEFLIYFQGNSAPDKSGLPSDRFSAERTGGSVSTLTIQRTQQEDSAVYLCASSLSGANEQFFGPGTRLTVL.

There are many counts of this clonotype. The chain joins TRBV3-1 to TRBJ1-2; no definite D call. Germline CDR1 LGHDT, CDR2 YNNKEL (reference sequence). The CDR3 sequence is 14 residues long. V was clipped by 3 bases and J by 3 bases, with 11 bases between them. The CDR3 sequence: CASSHGEYDYGYTF. The CDR3 DNA reads as TGTGCCAGCAGCCACGGGGAATATGACTATGGCTACACCTTC.

This clonotype has only a few counts. The chain uses TRBV25-1 and TRBJ2-5, with a tentative D call TRBD2 (6 bases). Germline assignment: CDR1 MGHDK and CDR2 SYGVNS. CDR3 length: 15 amino acids. V was trimmed by 3 bases and J by 0 bases, leaving 11 bases between them. DNA of the CDR3: TGTGCCAGCAGTGAGGTTAGGAGGGACCAAGAGACCCAGTACTTC. This sequence encodes CASSEVRRDQETQYF.

This clonotype was recorded at least ten times. The DNA for the CDR3 is TGCAGTGCTAGTAGCCCGCGGGGCAGCACAGATACGCAGTATTTT. This gives the protein CSASSPRGSTDTQYF. This rearrangement joins TRBV20-1 to TRBJ2-3; possible D gene TRBD2, 6 bases. This CDR3 has 15 amino acids. Looked up from germline, CDR1 is DFQATT and CDR2 is SNEGSKA (reference sequence). V gave up 3 bases and J gave up 0 bases, with 13 bases separating them.

CDR3 loop: CASSAQRGGTDTQYF. The CDR3 DNA reads as TGTGCCAGCAGCGCCCAGCGGGGGGGCACAGATACGCAGTATTTT. This sequence joins TRBV2 and TRBJ2-3, with 9 nucleotides matching TRBD2. After removal of 6 bases from V and 1 base from J, the junction contained 5 bases not matched to a gene. The CDR3 is made up of 15 amino acids. The germline gives CDR1 SNHLY, CDR2 FYNNEI.

This sequence joins TRBV5-6 and TRBJ1-1; 8 bases are shared with TRBD1. The CDR3 length is 17 residues. The V gene's germline CDR1 is SGHDT and CDR2 YYEEEE. Germline trimming cut 0 bases from V and 5 bases from J; bases unmatched to any gene: 12. The CDR3 DNA is TGTGCCAGCAGCTTGGGGGCAGGGGGCTTCGAAGGGACTGAAGCTTTCTTT. Amino acids: CASSLGAGGFEGTEAFF.

This clonotype was counted a few times. The chain has TRBV6-1 and TRBJ2-1; D is undetermined. Trimming removed 2 bases from V and 0 bases from J, with 11 bases in between. This CDR3 is 16 amino acids long. Germline loops: CDR1 MNHNS, CDR2 SASEGT. CDR3 bases: TGTGCCAGCAGTGAAAGTTGGGCCCCCTCCTACAATGAGCAGTTCTTC. This gives the protein CASSESWAPSYNEQFF.

The chain joins TRBV7-9 to TRBJ2-7, with D perhaps matching TRBD2 (5 bases). The end of the DNA aligns better with TRBJ2-5, so the J call may be wrong. The V gene's germline CDR1 is SEHNR and CDR2 FQNEAQ (reference sequence). The CDR3 runs 14 residues. In DNA form, the CDR3 reads TGTGCCAGCAGCTTACCGGGGATCGTGGAGACCCAGTACTTC. Translating it yields CASSLPGIVETQYF.

This clonotype was counted a few times. A much larger clone is a single base away; this may be a read error. This rearrangement joins TRBV5-1 to TRBJ2-5, with unresolved D. In germline, CDR1 is SGHRS, CDR2 YFSETQ. The CDR3 covers 17 residues. The germline V and J ends were trimmed by 1 base and 11 bases, with 27 bases remaining between them. The CDR3 loop is CASSLSFMASSYNEQYF. The CDR3, as DNA: TGCGCCAGCAGCTTGAGTTTTATGGCTAGTTCGTACAATGAGCAGTACTTC.

As DNA, the CDR3 is TGCAGTGCCCCTCACATGATCATATCGCCGGTAGAGCAGTACTTC. Its translation is CSAPHMIISPVEQYF. The J gene is TRBJ2-5, the V gene TRBV20-1; no reliable D call. CDR3 length equals 15 residues. Trimming removed 6 bases from V and 11 bases from J, with 28 bases in between. CDR1 and CDR2 from the germline V gene are DFQATT and SNEGSKA (reference sequence).

The CDR3 spells CASSPQGRVHKEKLFF. CDR3 DNA: TGTGCCAGCAGTCCGCAGGGACGGGTGCACAAAGAAAAACTGTTTTTT. V usage is TRBV27 and J usage is TRBJ1-4; weak D call: TRBD1 (5 bases). V lost 5 bases and J 8 bases, leaving 21 bases between the germline ends. Germline V gene data show CDR1 as MNHEY and CDR2 as SMNVEV (reference sequence). This CDR3 has 16 residues.

The chain carries TRBV14 and TRBJ2-1, with no clear D. The CDR3 runs to 18 residues. Trimming cost V 4 bases and J 1 base, with 20 bases left between them. Germline-derived CDR1 and CDR2 are SGHDN and FVKESK. In DNA form, the CDR3 reads TGTGCCAGCAGCCCCACCACTTCCAGATACCGTTCCTACAATGAGCAGTTCTTC. Amino acids: CASSPTTSRYRSYNEQFF.

This clonotype has at least ten counts. The chain employs TRBV4-3 and TRBJ2-7; D is possibly TRBD1 (5 bases). Germline lookup yields CDR1 LGHNA and CDR2 YSLEER. The CDR3 length is 18 residues. V was cut by 0 bases and J by 0 bases, with 18 bases left in between. CDR3 nucleotides: TGCGCCAGCAGCCAAGACGGGTGGCAGGGCTTAAGCTCCTACGAGCAGTACTTC. Translated: CASSQDGWQGLSSYEQYF.

This clonotype was detected only a few times. This chain uses TRBV27 with TRBJ1-2; TRBD1 is a possible D gene (5 bases). CDR1 is MNHEY, CDR2 SMNVEV, per germline (reference sequence). Trimming took 0 bases from V and 2 from J, leaving 10 bases between them. CDR3 size: 15 residues. CDR3 residues: CASSLSRQLNYGYTF. DNA for the CDR3: TGTGCCAGCAGTTTATCGAGACAGCTGAACTATGGCTACACCTTC.

The V call is TRBV20-1, the J call TRBJ1-4; 9 positions agree with TRBD1. Germline V CDR1 and CDR2: DFQATT, SNEGSKA (reference sequence). The V gene end was trimmed by 8 bases and the J gene end by 8 bases; junction bases not matched to a gene: 12. The CDR3 spans 14 residues. For the CDR3, the DNA is TGCAGTACTGGGATGGACAGGGGCGGGGAAAAACTGTTTTTT. It codes for CSTGMDRGGEKLFF.

The chain uses TRBV5-4 and TRBJ2-3; TRBD1 aligns across 10 bases. The V and J ends lost 2 bases and 3 bases, in that order; junction bases with no gene match: 6. The CDR3 spans 16 residues. Germline V gene lookup returns CDR1 SGHNT and CDR2 YYREEE (reference sequence). The CDR3 DNA follows: TGTGCCAGCAGCTTAGCGGGACAGGGGATAACAGATACGCAGTATTTT. As protein: CASSLAGQGITDTQYF.

The gene calls are TRBV12-3 or TRBV12-4 and TRBJ2-3; D may match TRBD1 or TRBD2 (6 bases each). The germline V and J ends were trimmed by 1 base and 13 bases, with 21 bases remaining between them. This CDR3 comprises 15 residues. The DNA of the CDR3 is TGTGCCAGCAGTTTAGGCACCATAAGGGGGGATGCGGAGTATTTT. Amino acid sequence: CASSLGTIRGDAEYF.

This chain joins TRBV9 and TRBJ1-2; D ambiguous. Trimming took off 4 bases at V and 4 bases at J, with 11 bases between the two ends. The germline gives CDR1 SGDLS, CDR2 YYNGEE. The CDR3 length is 13 residues. The CDR3 region has the DNA TGTGCCAGCAGCACCGGGCTTATCTATGGCTACACCTTC. Protein: CASSTGLIYGYTF.

This sequence joins TRBV4-3 and TRBJ2-1; 8 bases line up with TRBD1. Judging by the DNA end, TRBJ2-7 fits better; the J call may be wrong. From germline, CDR1 is LGHNA and CDR2 YSLEER. The CDR3 contains 15 residues. The CDR3 DNA is TGCGCCAGCAGCCTTACGGGACAGGAATACAATGAGCAGTACTTC. Translated: CASSLTGQEYNEQYF.

The sample holds a few counts of this clonotype. V and J are TRBV6-2 or TRBV6-3 and TRBJ2-7; a possible D gene is TRBD2 (5 bases). The V end lost 4 bases, the J end lost 3 bases, and 16 bases lay between the germline ends. The CDR3 runs 15 residues. The germline V gene encodes CDR1 MNHEY and CDR2 SVGEGT. The CDR3 is CASSSPTTGNYEQYF. The CDR3 DNA is TGTGCCAGCAGTTCACCTACGACCGGGAACTACGAGCAGTACTTC.

The chain combines TRBV29-1 with TRBJ2-1; perhaps D is TRBD1 or TRBD2 (5 bases each). This CDR3 has 13 amino acids. The V and J ends lost 6 bases and 0 bases respectively, with 9 bases between them. Germline V gene sequence: CDR1 SQVTM, CDR2 ANQGSEA. The CDR3 DNA sequence: TGCAGCGTGGGGGTTTCCTCCTACAATGAGCAGTTCTTC. This encodes CSVGVSSYNEQFF.

This clonotype was recorded a few times. V and J are TRBV6-5 and TRBJ1-1, with a weak D call TRBD1 (5 bases). The CDR3 covers 15 residues. V lost 6 bases and J lost 0, with 14 bases in between. Germline V gene lookup returns CDR1 MNHEY and CDR2 SVGAGI. CDR3 protein: CASSEGRPMNTEAFF. The CDR3 coding sequence is TGTGCCAGCAGCGAGGGGCGTCCCATGAACACTGAAGCTTTCTTT.

This chain links TRBV20-1 with TRBJ2-7, with 8 bases matching TRBD2. CDR1 and CDR2 from the germline V gene are DFQATT and SNEGSKA (reference sequence). J gave up 7 bases and V 4 bases, and 12 bases lay outside the gene matches. The CDR3 has 14 residues. Here the CDR3 reads CSATRLANNNEQYF. DNA for the CDR3: TGCAGTGCTACCCGACTAGCGAATAACAATGAGCAGTACTTC.

As for this clonotype: Mismatch with germline at one junction end may stem from a read error. This chain joins TRBV15 and TRBJ1-6; D gene ambiguous. The germline V gene encodes CDR1 LNHNV and CDR2 YYDKDF (reference sequence). The CDR3 is made up of 14 amino acids. The CDR3 loop reads CATGSEFSFSPPHF. CDR3 nucleotides: TGTGCCACCGGGTCCGAGTTCAGTTTTTCACCCCCCCACTTT.

This clonotype turned up a few times. The rearrangement links TRBV28 to TRBJ1-5; D gene unclear. V lost 2 bases, J lost 1 base, and 9 bases lay in between. Germline CDR1 and CDR2: MDHEN and SYDVKM. The CDR3 runs to 15 residues. The CDR3 sequence is CASSLGMGSNQPQHF. The CDR3 DNA follows: TGTGCCAGCAGTTTAGGGATGGGGAGCAATCAGCCCCAGCATTTT. Supplemented by reference TRBV28 and TRBJ1-5, the full variable domain reads DVKVTQSSRYLVKRTGEKVFLECVQDMDHENMFWYRQDPGLGLRLIYFSYDVKMKEKGDIPEGYSVSREKKERFSLILESASTNQTSMYLCASSLGMGSNQPQHFGDGTRLSIL.

This clonotype occurred a few times. The rearrangement uses TRBV13 and TRBJ2-2; 9 bases are shared with TRBD1. The CDR3 length is 14 residues. J gave up 2 bases and V 8 bases, and 3 bases lay outside the gene matches. Germline lookup yields CDR1 PRHDT and CDR2 FYEKMQ (reference sequence). The CDR3 is CASGTGGNTGELFF. DNA for the CDR3: TGTGCCAGCGGTACAGGGGGCAACACCGGGGAGCTGTTTTTT.

This clonotype was seen a few times. The V and J genes are TRBV7-2 and TRBJ2-7, with TRBD2 identical over 10 bases. The junction had 7 bases not matched to a gene; V was cut back by 1 base and J by 7 bases. The CDR3 has 15 residues. Per germline, CDR1 SGHTA and CDR2 FQGNSA. The CDR3 DNA is TGTGCCAGCAGCTTAGAACCAGCGGGGGGGCGTGAGCAGTACTTC. The encoded protein is CASSLEPAGGREQYF.

This rearrangement joins TRBV7-8 to TRBJ2-2; no firm D call. The V end was cut by 2 bases, the J end by 6 bases, with 10 bases between. The CDR3 totals 14 residues. Germline CDR1 reads SGHVS; CDR2 reads FQNEAQ. The CDR3 bases are TGTGCCAGCAGCTTACCCGGGCTGGCCGGGGAGCTGTTTTTT. Its protein product is CASSLPGLAGELFF.

This clonotype was counted a few times. The chain couples TRBV12-3 or TRBV12-4 to TRBJ1-2, with D possibly TRBD1 on 5 matching bases. The CDR3 has 15 residues. V was shortened by 5 bases and J by 3 bases, with 16 bases between the two germline ends. CDR3 in DNA: TGTGCCAGCAGTGGGGTGGCAGGGTCCTACTATGGCTACACCTTC. As protein: CASSGVAGSYYGYTF.

This clonotype showed up just a few times. The rearrangement joins TRBV29-1 to TRBJ2-7; tentative D call: TRBD1 (6 bases). Trimming pared 7 bases from V and 7 bases from J, leaving 23 bases between. CDR1 is SQVTM and CDR2 is ANQGSEA in the germline V gene. CDR3 size: 14 residues. As DNA, the CDR3 is TGCAGCGACCTAAACAGGGTGATGGGGAATGAGCAGTACTTC. It encodes CSDLNRVMGNEQYF.

This clonotype was observed a handful of times. The chain carries TRBV3-1 and TRBJ2-3, with 8 nucleotides matching TRBD1. Germline V gene data show CDR1 as LGHDT and CDR2 as YNNKEL (reference sequence). The junction had 13 bases not matched to a gene; V was cut back by 5 bases and J by 3 bases. This CDR3 region has 17 residues. The DNA for the CDR3 is TGTGCCAGCAGCGCGAGCAGGACAGGGCATATGACAGATACGCAGTATTTT. Amino acid sequence: CASSASRTGHMTDTQYF.